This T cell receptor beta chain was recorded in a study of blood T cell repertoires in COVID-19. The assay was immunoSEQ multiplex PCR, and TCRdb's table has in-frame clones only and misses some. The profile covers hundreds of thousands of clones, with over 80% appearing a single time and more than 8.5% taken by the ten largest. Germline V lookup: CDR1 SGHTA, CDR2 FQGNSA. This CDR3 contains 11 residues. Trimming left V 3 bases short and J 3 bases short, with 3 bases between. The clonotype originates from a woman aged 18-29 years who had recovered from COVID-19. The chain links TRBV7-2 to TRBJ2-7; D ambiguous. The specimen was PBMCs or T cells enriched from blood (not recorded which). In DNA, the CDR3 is TGTGCCAGCAGCTTTAGCTACGAGCAGTACTTC. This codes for CASSFSYEQYF.